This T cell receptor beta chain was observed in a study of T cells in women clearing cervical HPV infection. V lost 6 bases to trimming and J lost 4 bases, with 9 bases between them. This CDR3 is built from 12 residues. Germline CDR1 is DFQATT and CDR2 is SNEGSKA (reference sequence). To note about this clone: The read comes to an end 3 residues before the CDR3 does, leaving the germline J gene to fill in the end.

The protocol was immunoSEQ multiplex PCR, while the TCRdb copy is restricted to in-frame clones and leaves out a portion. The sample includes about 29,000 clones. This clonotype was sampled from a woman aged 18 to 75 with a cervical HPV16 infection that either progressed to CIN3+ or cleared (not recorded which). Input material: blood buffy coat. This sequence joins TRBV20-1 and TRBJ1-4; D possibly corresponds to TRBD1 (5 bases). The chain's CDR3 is CSAGPRNEKLFF. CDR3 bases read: TGCAGTGCGGGGCCCCGTAATGAAAAA.